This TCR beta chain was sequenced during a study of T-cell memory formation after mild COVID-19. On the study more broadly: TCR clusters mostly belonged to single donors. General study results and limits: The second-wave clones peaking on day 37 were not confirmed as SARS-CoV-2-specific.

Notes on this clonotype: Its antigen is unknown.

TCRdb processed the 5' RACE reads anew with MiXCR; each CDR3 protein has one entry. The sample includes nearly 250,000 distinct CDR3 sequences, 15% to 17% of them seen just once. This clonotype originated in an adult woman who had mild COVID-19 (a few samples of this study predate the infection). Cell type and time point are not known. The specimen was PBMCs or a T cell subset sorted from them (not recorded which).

This chain's CDR3 is CASSPTELGALHF. The CDR3 nucleotides read TGCGCCAGCAGCCCGACCGAGCTCGGGGCCCTCCACTTT. This chain links TRBV4-1 with TRBJ1-6; unclear D gene. Germline V gene data show CDR1 as MGHRA and CDR2 as YSYEKL. This CDR3 region has 13 residues. V was trimmed by 4 bases and J by 14 bases, leaving 15 bases between them.